The 22 T cell receptor beta chains in this list originate from one sample, sequenced in a study of CD8 T cells in Susac syndrome. A quantity of about 0.45 to 1 ug RNA underwent reverse transcription using random hexamers. TCRdb reanalysed the immunoSEQ multiplex PCR reads using MiXCR and keeps one entry per CDR3 protein. The sample includes approximately 94,000 distinct CDR3 sequences, about 95% seen only once; the top ten take 0.3%. The material sequenced was CD8+ T cells from PBMCs. Receptors were obtained from a human donor with Susac syndrome.

This chain joins TRBV4-2 and TRBJ2-3; possibly TRBD2 for D (5 bases). The CDR3 is made up of 16 amino acids. The ends were cut back, 4 bases at V and 3 bases at J, with 17 bases in the middle. From germline, CDR1 is LGHNA and CDR2 YNFKEQ. The CDR3 nucleotides are TGTGCCAGCAGCCCCCTGAGGACCCGGGGAACAGATACGCAGTATTTT. Translation gives CASSPLRTRGTDTQYF.

This sequence joins TRBV5-6 and TRBJ1-4; D call uncertain. V lost 6 bases and J lost 8, with 14 bases in between. The CDR3 length is 13 residues. Per germline, CDR1 SGHDT and CDR2 YYEEEE. The CDR3, as DNA: TGTGCCAGCAAGGAGTCTGCGACGGAAAAACTGTTTTTT. Translated: CASKESATEKLFF.

The V call is TRBV24-1, the J call TRBJ2-5, with 12 bases lining up with TRBD2. V was pared by 9 bases and J by 2 bases, with 9 bases of the junction left unmatched. Germline loops: CDR1 KGHDR, CDR2 SFDVKD. The CDR3 has 16 residues. CDR3 sequence (DNA): TGTGCCACCTCCCCGACTAGCGGGAGCCTACAAGAGACCCAGTACTTC. It yields the protein CATSPTSGSLQETQYF.

The chain combines TRBV12-3 or TRBV12-4 with TRBJ1-4; the D gene is possibly TRBD1 (6 bases). The CDR3 is made up of 15 amino acids. Between the trimmed V and J ends, which lost 4 bases and 3 bases, there was a span of 12 bases. CDR3 protein: CASSSYRVPNEKLFF. For the CDR3, the DNA is TGTGCCAGCAGTTCCTACAGGGTACCTAATGAAAAACTGTTTTTT.

The chain is built from TRBV15 and TRBJ2-7; D gene ambiguous. V was shortened by 1 base and J by 3 bases, with 13 bases between the two germline ends. The CDR3 totals 15 residues. Germline V gives CDR1 LNHNV, CDR2 YYDKDF (reference sequence). This CDR3 reads CATSRGAGANYEQYF. The CDR3 region has the DNA TGTGCCACCAGCAGAGGAGCCGGAGCTAACTACGAGCAGTACTTC.

V is TRBV5-4 and J is TRBJ2-1; perhaps TRBD1 as D (5 bases). This CDR3 has 15 residues. Per germline, CDR1 SGHNT and CDR2 YYREEE (reference sequence). Between the trimmed V and J ends, which lost 6 bases and 0 bases, there was a span of 13 bases. CDR3 sequence: CASTEHQGSYNEQFF. The CDR3 region has the DNA TGTGCCAGCACCGAGCACCAGGGCTCCTACAATGAGCAGTTCTTC.

The genes are TRBV9 and TRBJ1-6; no clear D. The germline V gene has CDR1 SGDLS and CDR2 YYNGEE. Trimming removed 2 bases at V and 0 bases at J, with 3 bases between. The CDR3 consists of 14 residues. The CDR3 loop reads CASSVASYNSPLHF. As DNA, the CDR3 is TGTGCCAGCAGCGTCGCCTCCTATAATTCACCCCTCCACTTT.

A single count supports this clonotype. The chain links TRBV28 to TRBJ1-1, with D maybe TRBD1 (5 bases). Germline assignment: CDR1 MDHEN and CDR2 SYDVKM. The CDR3 is 13 amino acids. V was pared by 3 bases and J by 5 bases, with 10 bases between. In DNA form, the CDR3 reads TGTGCCAGCAGTTTGTCTTCAGGGACTGAAGCTTTCTTT. Protein sequence: CASSLSSGTEAFF.

The V call is TRBV29-1, the J call TRBJ1-2; TRBD1 is a possible D gene (6 bases). Germline lookup yields CDR1 SQVTM and CDR2 ANQGSEA. This CDR3 region has 13 residues. Deletions cut 6 bases from V and 4 bases from J, with 15 bases between. The CDR3 sequence is CSVEGEGGYGYTF. CDR3 DNA: TGCAGCGTCGAGGGTGAGGGGGGCTATGGCTACACCTTC.

The chain joins TRBV12-3 or TRBV12-4 to TRBJ2-3, with 8 bases lining up with TRBD2. V shed 5 bases, J shed 14 bases, and the junction held 6 bases outside the gene matches. The CDR3 runs to 11 residues. CDR3 protein: CASSPGGQGYF. The CDR3 bases are TGTGCCAGCAGTCCGGGAGGGCAGGGGTATTTT.

This rearrangement joins TRBV29-1 to TRBJ2-1; 12 bases are shared with TRBD2. CDR1 SQVTM and CDR2 ANQGSEA come from the germline V gene. This CDR3 is 16 amino acids long. V trimming: 6 bases; J trimming: 5 bases; junction bases outside the gene matches: 11. The CDR3 bases are TGCAGCGTCGCCACCCCTAGCGGGGGGGACGACAATGAGCAGTTCTTC. This codes for CSVATPSGGDDNEQFF.

V usage is TRBV29-1 and J usage is TRBJ2-7; D is unclear. CDR1 SQVTM and CDR2 ANQGSEA come from the germline V gene. This CDR3 comprises 11 residues. V dropped 5 bases and J dropped 5 bases, with 10 bases sitting between them. The CDR3 reads CSVRTKNEQYF. CDR3 coding DNA: TGCAGCGTTCGTACAAAAAACGAGCAGTACTTC.

The V gene is TRBV7-2, the J gene TRBJ2-2; D is unresolved. V was clipped by 5 bases and J by 3 bases, with 7 bases between them. CDR3 length: 13 amino acids. The germline V gene has CDR1 SGHTA and CDR2 FQGNSA. The CDR3 region is CASSVRDTGELFF. In DNA, the CDR3 is TGTGCCAGCAGCGTCCGGGACACCGGGGAGCTGTTTTTT. The full variable domain, with the rest looked up from reference TRBV7-2 and TRBJ2-2, is GAGVSQSPSNKVTEKGKDVELRCDPISGHTALYWYRQSLGQGLEFLIYFQGNSAPDKSGLPSDRFSAERTGGSVSTLTIQRTQQEDSAVYLCASSVRDTGELFFGEGSRLTVL.

The chain recombines TRBV4-1 with TRBJ2-7; unclear D gene. The V gene's germline CDR1 is MGHRA and CDR2 YSYEKL. CDR3 length: 13 residues. The ends were cut back, 0 bases at V and 3 bases at J, with 6 bases in the middle. CDR3 protein: CASSQDGIYEQYF. For the CDR3, the DNA is TGCGCCAGCAGCCAAGATGGGATCTACGAGCAGTACTTC.

The chain recombines TRBV5-6 with TRBJ1-2; D gene ambiguous. CDR1 and CDR2 from the germline V gene are SGHDT and YYEEEE. V lost 3 bases, J lost 5 bases, and 11 bases lay in between. This CDR3 spans 13 amino acids. The chain's CDR3 is CASSSNSLYGYTF. CDR3 in DNA: TGTGCCAGCAGCTCTAACAGCTTATATGGCTACACCTTC.

The rearrangement joins TRBV20-1 to TRBJ2-7; 10 bases map to TRBD2. J lost 3 bases, V lost 2 bases, and 4 bases had no gene match. The length of the CDR3 is 14 residues. Germline CDR1 reads DFQATT; CDR2 reads SNEGSKA (reference sequence). The CDR3 region is CSARSGTSVYEQYF. The CDR3 DNA reads as TGCAGTGCTAGATCCGGGACTAGCGTCTACGAGCAGTACTTC.

CDR3 in amino acids: CASSIGITYNEQFF. The CDR3 bases are TGTGCCAGTAGTATCGGGATTACCTACAATGAGCAGTTCTTC. The chain combines TRBV19 with TRBJ2-1, with a weak D call TRBD2 (5 bases). This CDR3 is built from 14 residues. Germline V gene lookup returns CDR1 LNHDA and CDR2 SQIVND (reference sequence). V lost 3 bases, J lost 2 bases, and 8 bases lay in between.

The gene calls are TRBV4-1 and TRBJ2-7; 9 nucleotides agree with TRBD1. J gave up 5 bases and V 1 base, and 6 bases lay outside the gene matches. The CDR3 contains 15 residues. The germline V gene has CDR1 MGHRA and CDR2 YSYEKL. CDR3 protein: CASSQVPGTGNEQYF. CDR3 sequence (DNA): TGCGCCAGCAGCCAAGTTCCCGGGACAGGGAACGAGCAGTACTTC.

Remarks on this clonotype: Germline and junction disagree at one end, which may indicate a read error. The chain is built from TRBV29-1 and TRBJ1-1; D uncertain. The germline gives CDR1 SQVTM, CDR2 ANQGSEA. The CDR3 extends over 13 amino acids. CDR3 amino acids: CSVGGLTNAEAFF. The CDR3 DNA is TGCAGCGTGGGCGGACTTACGAACGCTGAAGCTTTCTTT.

The gene calls are TRBV4-1 and TRBJ1-2; D possibly corresponds to TRBD1 (5 bases). Germline V gene data show CDR1 as MGHRA and CDR2 as YSYEKL. This CDR3 has 15 amino acids. Trimming left V 1 base short and J 6 bases short, with 15 bases between. CDR3 sequence (DNA): TGCGCCAGCAGCCAAGTGGGGGTATCGGGAAATGGCTACACCTTC. The encoded protein is CASSQVGVSGNGYTF.

In DNA form, the CDR3 reads TGTGCCAGCAGTGAAAGGGCTCAGCCCCAGCATTTT. Amino acids: CASSERAQPQHF. This chain joins TRBV6-1 and TRBJ1-5; no clear D. Trimming stripped 2 bases from V and 6 bases from J, with 5 bases between. Germline V gene lookup returns CDR1 MNHNS and CDR2 SASEGT. There are 12 residues in the CDR3.

V gene TRBV7-9 combines with J gene TRBJ1-1, with a tentative D call TRBD1 (6 bases). The CDR3 has 11 residues. The germline V and J ends were trimmed by 7 bases and 11 bases, with 14 bases remaining between them. The germline CDR1 and CDR2 sequences are SEHNR and FQNEAQ (reference sequence). The CDR3 loop reads CASTEGGGAFF. In nucleotides, the CDR3 is TGTGCCAGCACCGAGGGGGGAGGCGCTTTCTTT.